This T cell receptor beta chain was retrieved from a study of T cells after yellow fever vaccination. Study information: The authors prepared low-cell-number fractions using SMART-Seq v4 Ultra Low Input.

A universal primer site and UMIs were added as TCR cDNA was made by 5'RACE template switching. TCRdb re-called the 5' RACE reads through MiXCR, storing one row per CDR3 protein. Of around 310,000 distinct CDR3 sequences listed, around 4% are singletons. The CDR3 extends over 13 amino acids. Between the trimmed V and J ends, which lost 3 bases and 5 bases, there was a span of 7 bases. The V gene's germline CDR1 is MGHDK and CDR2 SYGVNS. The starting material was PBMCs, obtained on the day of the yellow fever booster vaccination. This TCR derives from a young man who received the YFV17D yellow fever vaccine. The genes are TRBV25-1 and TRBJ2-2; D is undetermined. CDR3 DNA sequence: TGTGCCAGCAGTGACCCATGGACCGGGGAGCTGTTTTTT. Translated, it gives CASSDPWTGELFF.